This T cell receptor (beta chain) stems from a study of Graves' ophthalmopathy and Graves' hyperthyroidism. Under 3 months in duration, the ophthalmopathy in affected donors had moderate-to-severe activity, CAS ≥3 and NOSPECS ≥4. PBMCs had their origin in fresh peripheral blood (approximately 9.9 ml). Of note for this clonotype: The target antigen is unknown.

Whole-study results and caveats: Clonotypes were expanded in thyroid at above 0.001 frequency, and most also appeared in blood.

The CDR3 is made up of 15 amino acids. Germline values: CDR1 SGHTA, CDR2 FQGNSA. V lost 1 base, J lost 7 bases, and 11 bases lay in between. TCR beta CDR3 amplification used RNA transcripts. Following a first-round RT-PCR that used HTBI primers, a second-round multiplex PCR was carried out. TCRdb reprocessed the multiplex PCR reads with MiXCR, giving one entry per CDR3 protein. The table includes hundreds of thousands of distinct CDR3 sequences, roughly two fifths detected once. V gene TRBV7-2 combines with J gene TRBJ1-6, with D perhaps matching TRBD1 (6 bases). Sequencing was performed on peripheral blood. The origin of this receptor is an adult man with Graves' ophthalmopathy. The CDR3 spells CASSLVGGGNSPLHF. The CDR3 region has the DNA TGTGCCAGCAGCTTAGTTGGGGGGGGCAATTCACCCCTCCACTTT.